This T cell receptor beta chain was recovered during a study of vaccination and CD4 T cells after COVID-19 (dated by TCRdb to between 2021 and 2022). About the full investigation: Every convalescent patient had a positive nasal swab PCR test for SARS-CoV-2, with mild disease in under ten patients and severe disease in one. The convalescent cohort comprised six males and four females, including two Hispanic individuals, seven Caucasians, two Asians and one multiracial person. Two doses of either the Pfizer-BioNTech BNT162b2 vaccine (n=8) or the Moderna mRNA-1273 vaccine (n=2) were administered to participants. Post-COVID blood samples from convalescent patients were collected a median of about 110 days after diagnosis, with a range of roughly 35 to 161 days. Post-vaccine blood samples were collected a median of around 2.5 months after the second vaccine dose, ranging from roughly 12 to 241 days. Culture stimuli were overlapping spike peptide pools from SARS-CoV-2 and from the common cold coronaviruses HCoV-NL63, HCoV-OC43 and HCoV-229E. As controls, cultures received a CEFX viral epitope pool (the positive control), an HIV-1 Nef peptide pool (the negative control), or no peptide at all. In roughly nine COVID-19 convalescent patients and 4 infection-naive healthy vaccine recipients, the spike-specific CD4+ TCR repertoire before mRNA vaccination was compared with the repertoire after mRNA vaccination.

About this clonotype itself: The antigen it recognizes is unknown. No much larger clone is present one base from it, and per-base qualities are unavailable.

The library was prepared using PCR. TCR sequencing of DNA from cultured CD4+ T cells used the Oncomine TCR Beta short-read assay at the Johns Hopkins FTIC core. Genomic DNA was extracted from the cultured CD4+ T cells with the QIAamp micro DNA kit. The Oncomine TCR Beta libraries from cultured CD4+ T cells were pooled using unique dual indexes and then sequenced on an Illumina iSeq 100. The authors processed their data as follows. Non-productive sequences were removed, and CDR3s not starting with C, not ending with F or W, or shorter than 7 amino acids were discarded. The MANAFEST web application was used to identify antigen-specific clonotypes by comparing peptide-stimulated wells against reference wells and other culture wells. An FDR below 0.05, an odds ratio above 5, and a productive frequency above 0.1% in at least two of three replicate wells were required for clones to be considered positive. Clonotypes that were significantly expanded in both SARS-CoV-2 spike wells and at least one common cold coronavirus spike condition were defined as cross-reactive. Similarity between CDR3 sequences was evaluated in R version 3.6.1 using Levenshtein distances (stringdist) and unrooted phylogenetic trees (ape). TCRdb passed the public sequencing reads through fastp at Q25 and MiXCR, retaining productive beta sequences. Each record represents a unique CDR3 protein, reported with the most common genes and DNA among its rows. The V and J calls reflect TCRdb's pipeline rather than the authors' work. The sample yields around 19,000 distinct CDR3 sequences; about 56% were counted once. Clones ranked in the top ten supply 7% to 8.5% of the sample.

The sample's treatment or condition label, decoded: roughly 11-day PBMC culture with coronavirus spike peptide pools or control peptides (ViraFEST assay). To expand antigen-specific T cells with peptide pools and then pick out the expanded clonotypes through TCR sequencing, the study relied on the ViraFEST assay. The convalescent patients' positive SARS-CoV-2 PCR tests fell between March and December 2020, which was before the Alpha, Beta and Delta variants emerged in the United States. Each well held around 2.1 million PBMCs cultured with roughly 10 ug/ml peptide pools in IMDM containing around 5% human AB serum and 8 to 10 IU/ml IL-2. Half of the culture medium was replaced with fresh IL-2-containing medium on days 3 and 7. After roughly 9 days of culture, CD4+ T cells were isolated by negative selection with the EasySep CD4+ T cell isolation kit. PBMCs were separated from whole blood using Ficoll-Paque Plus gradient centrifugation and then either used fresh or cryopreserved at -140C. Culture conditions were generally each tested in triplicate wells.

Trimming removed 3 bases from V and 8 bases from J, leaving 14 bases between the germline ends. From the cysteine through the phenylalanine, the CDR3 covers 13 amino acids. Only the CDR3 portion is preserved as DNA: 39 bases, with reading frame beginning at the first base. CDR1 and CDR2, looked up from the germline V gene (reference sequence), are GTSNPN and SVGIG. Summary of the overall study and its limitations: Only a relatively small number of convalescent patients were included in the study, and early timepoints following natural infection were not analyzed. Nearly all vaccine-specific clones in convalescent patients (304 of 307) were mono-reactive for SARS-CoV-2 spike rather than cross-reactive with common cold coronaviruses. The median number of SARS-CoV-2-reactive clonotypes rose from 20 to 25 after infection to 38 after vaccination, but the change was not significant. Among the post-vaccine SARS-CoV-2-reactive clones in convalescent patients, a median around 85% showed up only after vaccination, which suggests vaccine-specific priming.

The chain is made from TRBV30 and TRBJ1-5, with the D segment identity uncertain. The receptor's source is a human donor who had recovered from COVID-19. The sequencing sample was made of CD4+ T cells from blood, cultured in vitro. The CDR3 has the sequence CAWSGRGREPQHF. The bases are TGTGCCTGGAGCGGACGGGGAAGGGAGCCCCAGCATTTT.